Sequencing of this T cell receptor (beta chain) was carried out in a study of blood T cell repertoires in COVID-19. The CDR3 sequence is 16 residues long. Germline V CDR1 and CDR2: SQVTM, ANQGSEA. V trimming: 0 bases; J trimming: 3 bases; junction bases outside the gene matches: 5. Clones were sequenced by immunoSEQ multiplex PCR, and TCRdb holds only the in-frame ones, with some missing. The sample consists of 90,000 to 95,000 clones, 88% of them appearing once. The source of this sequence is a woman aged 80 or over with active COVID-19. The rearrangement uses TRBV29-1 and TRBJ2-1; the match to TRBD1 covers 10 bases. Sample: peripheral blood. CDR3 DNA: TGCAGCGTTGAAGATCGCGGGGACAGGGGCTACAATGAGCAGTTCTTC. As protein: CSVEDRGDRGYNEQFF.